This entry is about one T cell receptor (beta chain). There are 15 residues in the CDR3. J lost 6 bases, V lost 7 bases, and 4 bases had no gene match. CDR1 is MNHEY and CDR2 is SVGAGI in the germline V gene. Study processing details: Reference gene primer amplification yielded estimated nucleated cell counts. Assay used: immunoSEQ multiplex PCR; TCRdb lists only in-frame clones, some missing. V and J calls and clone size are copied from that table; D and trimming were computed from the DNA. Found here are 30,000 to 35,000 clones, 88% of them singletons; the top ten hold roughly 7.7%. The sample is drawn from a study of blood T cell repertoires in COVID-19. Study at large: Samples came from the United States, Italy and Spain, spanning acute and convalescent COVID-19. PBMCs, B-cell-depleted T cells, or T cells provided the cDNA or gDNA that made up the material.

The source material was peripheral blood. V is TRBV6-5 and J is TRBJ2-2; 14 nucleotides agree with TRBD2. The sequence came from a man aged 55 to 70 with COVID-19, enrolled during active disease. DNA of the CDR3: TGTGCCAGCACTGGGACTAGCGGGAGTCCCGGGGAGCTGTTTTTT. It translates to CASTGTSGSPGELFF.